This T cell receptor beta chain came from a study of blood T cell repertoires in COVID-19. The CDR3 length is 16 residues. Using immunoSEQ multiplex PCR, the repertoire was profiled, and TCRdb retains in-frame clones only, with some absent. The sample has around 620,000 clones, around 90% seen once. V gene TRBV21-1 combines with J gene TRBJ1-1; the table's D call, TRBD1, has no DNA check behind it. TRBV21-1 is a pseudogene locus. The receptor was derived from a woman aged 18-29 years with acute or convalescent COVID-19. The sample comprised peripheral blood. CDR3 region: CASSTNKIQGFTEAFF. The CDR3 DNA is TGTGCCAGCAGCACGAACAAAATACAGGGTTTCACTGAAGCTTTCTTT.